What follows are 10 T cell receptor beta chains derived from one specimen sequenced in a study of tumour-infiltrating T cells in Burkitt lymphoma (dated by TCRdb to the early 2020s). Libraries were made using the immunoSEQ multiplex PCR assay. This is the immuneACCESS table as TCRdb keeps it, with only in-frame sequences that have V and J called. A part of the clones is gone; compared with another copy, unresolved V genes explain less than half, and the rest is unexplained. In this sample the table shows about 6,600 clones, approximately 87% of which occur a single time. Of the sample, 11% is held by the ten largest clones. The sample comprised tumor tissue. Receptors originate from a human donor with Burkitt lymphoma.

The J gene is TRBJ2-5, the V gene TRBV6-5; 8 bases match TRBD2. Trimming cost V 10 bases and J 6 bases; bases outside gene matches: 10. CDR1 and CDR2 (germline): MNHEY, SVGAGI. The CDR3 contains 13 residues. The CDR3 DNA reads as TGTGCCACCAACGGGGGGGCGGAAAAGACCCAGTACTTC. Translation: CATNGGAEKTQYF.

The V gene is TRBV19, the J gene TRBJ2-1; TRBD1 agrees at 12 bases. Germline V gene data show CDR1 as LNHDA and CDR2 as SQIVND (reference sequence). This CDR3 comprises 17 residues. V shed 8 bases and J 8 bases; nucleotides not matched to a gene: 16. CDR3 in DNA: TGTGCCAGTGGGACAGGGGGCCGGGACAGGGGTTACGATGAGCAGTTCTTC. Amino acids: CASGTGGRDRGYDEQFF.

The chain joins TRBV27 to TRBJ2-7, with a possible D match to TRBD2 (6 bases). V gave up 5 bases and J gave up 2 bases, with 13 bases separating them. Germline CDR1 is MNHEY and CDR2 is SMNVEV (reference sequence). This CDR3 comprises 14 residues. The CDR3 DNA follows: TGTGCCAGCAGTCCGCGGCGGGGTCCCTACGAGCAGTACTTC. This codes for CASSPRRGPYEQYF.

CDR3 protein: CAWTTRDNSPLHF. DNA for the CDR3: TGTGCCTGGACCACGCGGGATAATTCACCCCTCCACTTT. This chain uses TRBV30 with TRBJ1-6; D gene uncertain. V dropped 4 bases and J dropped 5 bases, with 9 bases sitting between them. This CDR3 region has 13 residues. The V gene's germline CDR1 is GTSNPN and CDR2 SVGIG (reference sequence). The entire variable domain, with the rest obtained from reference TRBV30 and TRBJ1-6, is as follows: SQTIHQWPATLVQPVGSPLSLECTVEGTSNPNLYWYRQAAGRGLQLLFYSVGIGQISSEVPQNLSASRPQDRQFILSSKKLLLSDSGFYLCAWTTRDNSPLHFGNGTRLTVT.

The genes are TRBV7-9 and TRBJ2-1, with D possibly being TRBD2 (5 bases). The V end lost 1 base, the J end lost 9 bases, and 10 bases lay between the germline ends. Germline lookup yields CDR1 SEHNR and CDR2 FQNEAQ (reference sequence). The CDR3 has 13 residues. CDR3 region: CASSLGLAAEQFF. The CDR3, as DNA: TGTGCCAGCAGCTTAGGCCTAGCCGCTGAGCAGTTCTTC.

By share, this clone counts as large. V and J are TRBV27 and TRBJ1-2; 8 bases fit TRBD1. CDR1 MNHEY and CDR2 SMNVEV come from the germline V gene (reference sequence). This CDR3 comprises 14 residues. V trimming: 5 bases; J trimming: 0 bases; junction bases outside the gene matches: 2. The CDR3 DNA follows: TGTGCCAGCAGTATACAGGGGGCTAACTATGGCTACACCTTC. It translates to CASSIQGANYGYTF.

The chain recombines TRBV14 with TRBJ1-2; the D gene is possibly TRBD1 (5 bases). Germline CDR1 is SGHDN and CDR2 is FVKESK. The CDR3 has 15 residues. The V end was cut by 0 bases, the J end by 7 bases, with 15 bases between. DNA of the CDR3: TGTGCCAGCAGCCAAGAAGGCTGGGGGATCAGTGGCTACACCTTC. It is translated as CASSQEGWGISGYTF.

The chain couples TRBV5-1 to TRBJ2-5, with D uncertain. Judging by the DNA end, TRBJ2-7 fits better; the J call may be wrong. CDR1 is SGHRS and CDR2 is YFSETQ in the germline V gene. CDR3 length equals 14 residues. As DNA, the CDR3 is TGCGCCAGCAGCTTGGGGGGATGGGGCTACGAGCAGTACTTC. This translates into CASSLGGWGYEQYF.

V gene TRBV6-1 combines with J gene TRBJ2-7; TRBD1 matches 10 bases. The CDR3 covers 14 residues. Germline-derived CDR1 and CDR2 are MNHNS and SASEGT. The V and J ends lost 7 bases and 3 bases, in that order; junction bases with no gene match: 6. In DNA form, the CDR3 reads TGTGCCAGCATCAGAGACAGGGGGCTCTACGAGCAGTACTTC. Its protein product is CASIRDRGLYEQYF.

This clone was seen once. The chain employs TRBV11-2 and TRBJ2-2; D gene unclear. Trimming left V 8 bases short and J 4 bases short, with 20 bases between. This CDR3 spans 16 amino acids. CDR1 is SGHAT, CDR2 FQNNGV, per germline. The DNA of the CDR3 is TGTGCCAGCGGATTTTCTCGGTACAGCTCCACCGGGGAGCTGTTTTTT. It codes for CASGFSRYSSTGELFF.